This is a list of T cell receptor beta chains from one sample in a study of identical twins. From the 5' RACE reads, TCRdb called clonotypes with MiXCR, one entry per CDR3 protein. The table shows around 510,000 distinct CDR3 sequences, with roughly an eighth occurring only once. These data were also reused for a study on yellow fever vaccine responses in identical twins.

Sequenced sample: CD4+ T cells sorted from blood. These receptors were obtained from a young woman in good health. Both conserved end residues are part of each CDR3. Fields, in order: clone size, V gene, J gene, D gene, CDR3 DNA, CDR3 protein. D genes are given only for firm matches. Size is stated for part of the rows, as once, few or many counts, or as a class when the clone is expanded.

NA	TRBV7-2	TRBJ2-7	NA	TGTGCCAGCAGCAGATACGAGGCGCGGAGGGCCCACTACGAGCAGTACTTC	CASSRYEARRAHYEQYF
few	TRBV3-1	TRBJ1-5	NA	TGTGCCAGCAGCCCCGGCTTAGGGGGATCCCAGCATTTT	CASSPGLGGSQHF
many	TRBV5-1	TRBJ2-7	NA	TGCGCCAGCAGCTTGTTTTCTGAGGGGCCCGAGCAGTACTTC	CASSLFSEGPEQYF
NA	TRBV4-3	TRBJ2-4	TRBD1	TGCGCCAGCAGCCAAGGGACAGGGAAAAACATTCAGTACTTC	CASSQGTGKNIQYF
few	TRBV6-4	TRBJ2-3	NA	TGTGCCAGCAGTGAATCGGTCCGGGTGGGAGATACGCAGTATTTT	CASSESVRVGDTQYF
NA	TRBV7-2	TRBJ2-7	NA	TGTGCCAGCAGCTTAGCGAGGGGAAATGTGGGGCTGGAGCAGTACTTC	CASSLARGNVGLEQYF
NA	TRBV15	TRBJ2-6	NA	TGTGCCACCAGCAGAGAGCAGGGTTTATTCTCTGGGGCCAACGTCCTGACTTTC	CATSREQGLFSGANVLTF
NA	TRBV5-1	TRBJ2-7	NA	TGCGCCAGCAGCTTGGGACAGAGGGCGGTCGGGAGCTCCTACGAGCAGTACTTC	CASSLGQRAVGSSYEQYF
NA	TRBV7-2	TRBJ2-3	TRBD1	TGTGCCAGCAGCTCGGACAGGGGGAACACAGATACGCAGTATTTT	CASSSDRGNTDTQYF
few	TRBV27	TRBJ2-1	NA	TGTGCCAGCAGTTCTTACTGGCAGGGGCTTTACAATGAGCAGTTCTTC	CASSSYWQGLYNEQFF
NA	TRBV18	TRBJ2-4	NA	TGTGCCAGCTCACCTACAAGGGACCCAAACATTCAGTACTTC	CASSPTRDPNIQYF
few	TRBV12-3/TRBV12-4	TRBJ1-2	TRBD1	TGTGCCAGCAGTCCCAGACAGGGAACTGTTAACTATGGCTACACCTTC	CASSPRQGTVNYGYTF
few	TRBV3-1	TRBJ2-3	NA	TGTGCCAGCAGCCAAGCCACAGGCGCTTATACGCAGTATTTT	CASSQATGAYTQYF
NA	TRBV6-5	TRBJ1-3	TRBD1	TGTGCCAGCAGTTACTCGGGACAGGGGAACACCATATATTTT	CASSYSGQGNTIYF
few	TRBV5-1	TRBJ1-1	NA	TGCGCCAGCAGCCAGACAGCCCCGATTACTGAAGCTTTCTTT	CASSQTAPITEAFF
NA	TRBV7-9	TRBJ2-1	NA	TGTGCCAGCAGCTATTCGGCTGAGGAGCAGTTCTTC	CASSYSAEEQFF
NA	TRBV10-3	TRBJ2-7	TRBD1	TGTGCCATCAGTGGGACCTCGGACAGGGGCTACGAGCAGTACTTC	CAISGTSDRGYEQYF
many	TRBV7-3	TRBJ2-3	NA	TGTGCCAGCAGCTTATTCGGGGTTAGCACAGATACGCAGTATTTT	CASSLFGVSTDTQYF
NA	TRBV6-2/TRBV6-3	TRBJ1-1	NA	TGTGCCAGCATCGCTACAAATGGTGAAGCTTTCTTT	CASIATNGEAFF
NA	TRBV5-1	TRBJ2-7	NA	TGCGCCAGCAGCCCGGGACTCCCGGGGGCCTACGAGCAGTACTTC	CASSPGLPGAYEQYF
many	TRBV12-3/TRBV12-4	TRBJ2-7	NA	TGTGCCAGCAGTTTTTTAAACGAGCAGTACTTC	CASSFLNEQYF
NA	TRBV27	TRBJ2-4	NA	TGTGCCAGCAGTTTCGCTTTAGCCAAAAACATTCAGTACTTC	CASSFALAKNIQYF
few	TRBV7-2	TRBJ2-1	TRBD1	TGTGCCAGCTCACTCTGGACGGGACAGGACCACAATGAGCAGTTCTTC	CASSLWTGQDHNEQFF
NA	TRBV7-9	TRBJ2-7	TRBD1	TGTGCCAGCAGCCGGACAGGGGAGCCCAACTCCTACGAGCAGTACTTC	CASSRTGEPNSYEQYF
few	TRBV6-1	TRBJ2-5	TRBD1	TGTGCCAGCAGGAGGGGGCCCCAAGAGACCCAGTACTTC	CASRRGPQETQYF
NA	TRBV9	TRBJ2-5	NA	TGTGCCAGCAGCGCCCGGACAACCCAAGAGACCCAGTACTTC	CASSARTTQETQYF
NA	TRBV5-6	TRBJ2-7	NA	TGTGCCAGCAGCCTCCGACTAAGCTCCTACGAGCAGTACTTC	CASSLRLSSYEQYF
many	TRBV2	TRBJ2-7	TRBD2	TGTGCCAGCGCAGCGGGGGGGCCTTACGAGCAGTACTTC	CASAAGGPYEQYF
few	TRBV14	TRBJ2-7	TRBD2	TGTGCCAGCAGCAACCGGGGGGTCTACGAGCAGTACTTC	CASSNRGVYEQYF
NA	TRBV5-4	TRBJ2-5	NA	TGTGCCAGCAGCTTGGGTCTGGTGCAAGAGACCCAGTACTTC	CASSLGLVQETQYF
many	TRBV5-1	TRBJ2-2	NA	TGCGCCAGCAGTTCGGGGCTGAACACCGGGGAGCTGTTTTTT	CASSSGLNTGELFF
NA	TRBV20-1	TRBJ1-1	TRBD1	TGCAGTGCTGGGACAGGGCCTGAAGCTTTCTTT	CSAGTGPEAFF
few	TRBV7-9	TRBJ2-1	NA	TGTGCCAGCAGCGCCACTGCGCAGGGGGAGCAGTTCTTC	CASSATAQGEQFF
few	TRBV2	TRBJ1-1	TRBD1	TGTGCCACCTTAGGGGGACAGAGAGACACTGAAGCTTTCTTT	CATLGGQRDTEAFF
few	TRBV20-1	TRBJ2-1	TRBD2	TGCAGTTCCGGCAGGCTAGCGGGGATGAACAATGAGCAGTTCTTC	CSSGRLAGMNNEQFF
few	TRBV19	TRBJ1-1	NA	TGTGCCAGTAGTATAGAGCCGAATTCGGGTGAAGCTTTCTTT	CASSIEPNSGEAFF
many	TRBV12-3/TRBV12-4	TRBJ1-5	NA	TGTGCCAGCAGTTTAGCGGACACCAATCAGCCCCAGCATTTT	CASSLADTNQPQHF
NA	TRBV5-1	TRBJ2-2	NA	TGCGCCAGCAGCCCCCAGGGTCGCACCGGGGAGCTGTTTTTT	CASSPQGRTGELFF
many	TRBV10-3	TRBJ1-6	TRBD1	TGTGCCATCAGTGAGTCCTCCGGGACAGGAAATTCACCCCTCCACTTT	CAISESSGTGNSPLHF
NA	TRBV19	TRBJ2-2	TRBD1	TGTGCCAGTAGTACAGGGGGTTCATCCGGGGAGCTGTTTTTT	CASSTGGSSGELFF
few	TRBV7-9	TRBJ2-7	NA	TGTGCCAGCAGGCGGCGGACCCGGAGGTACGAGCAGTACTTC	CASRRRTRRYEQYF
NA	TRBV24-1	TRBJ2-7	NA	TGTGCCACCAGCAGACAGGCCGGCTACGAGCAGTACTTC	CATSRQAGYEQYF
NA	TRBV18	TRBJ2-7	NA	TGTGCCAGCTCACCACCGTTTTTTATGGAGGGGGCAGACGAGCAGTACTTC	CASSPPFFMEGADEQYF
many	TRBV5-1	TRBJ1-1	NA	TGCGCCAGCAGCCTCCGCGGGGGTTTGAACACTGAAGCTTTCTTT	CASSLRGGLNTEAFF
many	TRBV12-3/TRBV12-4	TRBJ2-2	NA	TGTGCCAGCAGCCAGCCGGGGAACACCGGGGAGCTGTTTTTT	CASSQPGNTGELFF
NA	TRBV10-3	TRBJ2-5	NA	TGTGCCATCAGTGAGAGTAGCGGAAAGGGACGGGAGACCCAGTACTTC	CAISESSGKGRETQYF
NA	TRBV15	TRBJ2-1	NA	TGTGCCACCAGCAGAGATCCGACTGAGTACAATGAGCAGTTCTTC	CATSRDPTEYNEQFF
NA	TRBV7-2	TRBJ2-5	NA	TGTGCCAGCAGCCCCGGAGCGACAGTCATCCAAGAGACCCAGTACTTC	CASSPGATVIQETQYF
NA	TRBV9	TRBJ1-2	TRBD1	TGTGCCAGCAGCGTAGTAGCGGACAGGACCTATGGCTACACCTTC	CASSVVADRTYGYTF
NA	TRBV12-3/TRBV12-4	TRBJ1-6	NA	TGTGCCAGCAGTTTTGGGCAGGACGGTTCACCCCTCCACTTT	CASSFGQDGSPLHF
NA	TRBV5-6	TRBJ2-4	NA	TGTGCCAGCAGCTTACAGTCGGCCAAAAACATTCAGTACTTC	CASSLQSAKNIQYF
few	TRBV20-1	TRBJ2-5	NA	TGCAGTGCTAGTCCGGGGGTGGATGAGACCCAGTACTTC	CSASPGVDETQYF
NA	TRBV30	TRBJ2-7	NA	TGTGCCTGGAGTGTATTACGACTCTCCTACGAGCAGTACTTC	CAWSVLRLSYEQYF
few	TRBV12-3/TRBV12-4	TRBJ2-2	TRBD2	TGTGCCAGCAGTCCCGGCAGATCGGGACTAGCGGGGGGTAGGGCCGGGGAGCTGTTTTTT	CASSPGRSGLAGGRAGELFF
few	TRBV20-1	TRBJ2-3	TRBD2	TGCAGTGCTTGGCTAGCGGGGGGTCATAGCACAGATACGCAGTATTTT	CSAWLAGGHSTDTQYF
few	TRBV28	TRBJ2-7	TRBD1	TGTGCCAGCAGTTTACCGGGACAGTCGCTTTGGGAGCAGTACTTC	CASSLPGQSLWEQYF
NA	TRBV28	TRBJ2-1	TRBD2	TGTGCCAGCACCCGGAGGACTAGCGGACGCTCCTACAATGAGCAGTTCTTC	CASTRRTSGRSYNEQFF
many	TRBV7-9	TRBJ2-7	TRBD2	TGTGCCAGCAGCTTACTAGCGGGACCCTACGAGCAGTACTTC	CASSLLAGPYEQYF
NA	TRBV20-1	TRBJ1-1	NA	TGCAGTGCCGGGACTCCCTTACTGAACACTGAAGCTTTCTTT	CSAGTPLLNTEAFF
NA	TRBV6-6	TRBJ1-3	NA	TGTGCCAGCACGACCGGTTCTGGAAACACCATATATTTT	CASTTGSGNTIYF